This record covers a single T cell receptor beta chain. The record originates from a study of blood T cell repertoires in COVID-19. Here immunoSEQ multiplex PCR was the method, and the copy in TCRdb shows in-frame clones only, minus some. Altogether 71,000 or so clones are present, about nine tenths being singletons, with the ten largest covering 17%. Germline V gene lookup returns CDR1 SGHDT and CDR2 YYEEEE. V dropped 3 bases and J dropped 4; count of bases not matched to a gene: 6. This CDR3 has 14 amino acids. This receptor was taken from an elderly man in a cohort sampled during active COVID-19. J is TRBJ1-2 and V is TRBV5-6; 7 bases map to TRBD1. The sequenced sample consisted of peripheral blood. The CDR3 DNA reads TGTGCCAGCAGCTCGGACAGGCTAGGCTATGGCTACACCTTC. Translation gives CASSSDRLGYGYTF.